The clone carrying this TCR beta chain was counted between two and nine times. The V gene lost 5 bases and the J gene lost 2 bases, with 10 bases spanning the gap. CDR3 length equals 14 residues. The germline gives CDR1 MNHEY, CDR2 SMNVEV (reference sequence). The data were taken from a study of blood T cell repertoires in COVID-19. Study context: Acute-phase and convalescent COVID-19 samples originated in the United States, Italy and Spain.

Authors' analysis steps: From reference gene primer amplification, estimates of nucleated cell counts were derived. Sequencing used immunoSEQ multiplex PCR; TCRdb keeps in-frame clones, though not all of them. V and J calls and clone size follow that table, whereas D and trimming were derived from the DNA. This table has 99,000 or so clones, 85% to 90% appearing once. The receptor was isolated from a human donor in a cohort sampled during active COVID-19. The V call is TRBV27, the J call TRBJ1-3; D is unresolved. The sequenced material came from peripheral blood. The CDR3 reads CASSLRETGNTIYF. DNA of the CDR3: TGTGCCAGCAGTCTCCGGGAAACTGGAAACACCATATATTTT.